The 16 T cell receptor beta chains below all came from one sample that was sequenced in a study of beta chain features in type 1 diabetes. Expressed TCRB transcripts were sequenced after all isolated RNA was converted to cDNA. Repertoires were generated with immunoSEQ multiplex PCR, while TCRdb's copy carries only in-frame clones and drops some. This table holds 900,000 or so clones, roughly a sixth found once. The specimen sequenced was naive CD4+ T cells from blood. The source is a young woman in good health.

The chain uses TRBV6-5 and TRBJ2-7; D is possibly TRBD2 (6 bases). Trimming removed 7 bases from V and 2 bases from J, with 9 bases in between. The CDR3 covers 12 residues. CDR1 is MNHEY and CDR2 is SVGAGI in the germline V gene. The CDR3 DNA is TGTGCCAGCACGGGGGAGACCTACGAGCAGTACTTC. Residues: CASTGETYEQYF.

The chain joins TRBV18 to TRBJ1-2, with 9 bases aligning to TRBD1. This CDR3 has 15 amino acids. Germline V gene sequence: CDR1 KGHSH, CDR2 LQKENI. V was clipped by 2 bases and J by 1 base; unmatched bases: 2. The DNA for the CDR3 is TGTGCCAGCTCACCAGGGACAGGGATTAACTATGGCTACACCTTC. Encoded protein: CASSPGTGINYGYTF.

This clone was detected a few times. V gene TRBV7-8 combines with J gene TRBJ2-6; D is uncertain. The CDR3 is 15 amino acids. Trimming stripped 5 bases from V and 4 bases from J, with 12 bases between. In germline, CDR1 is SGHVS, CDR2 FQNEAQ. The CDR3 loop reads CASSQISTGANVLTF. The DNA for the CDR3 is TGTGCCAGCAGCCAAATCTCAACAGGGGCCAACGTCCTGACTTTC.

This clone occurred a few times. The chain employs TRBV27 and TRBJ2-1; perhaps D is TRBD1 or TRBD2 (6 bases each). This CDR3 comprises 15 residues. The germline V gene has CDR1 MNHEY and CDR2 SMNVEV (reference sequence). Trimming left V 6 bases short and J 5 bases short, with 17 bases between. The CDR3: CASRGWGAPHNEQFF. The CDR3 region has the DNA TGTGCCAGCAGAGGGTGGGGGGCCCCTCACAATGAGCAGTTCTTC.

The chain has TRBV7-2 and TRBJ2-3; TRBD2 is a possible D gene (6 bases). The V gene's germline CDR1 is SGHTA and CDR2 FQGNSA. Trimming took 1 base from V and 10 from J, leaving 18 bases between them. CDR3 length: 15 amino acids. This chain's CDR3 is CASSLDQDAGTAQYF. DNA of the CDR3: TGTGCCAGCAGCTTAGATCAGGATGCCGGGACTGCGCAGTATTTT.

Turning to this clone: This sample includes further DNA sequences coding for the same CDR3. The V gene is TRBV5-1, the J gene TRBJ2-3, with 12 bases that match TRBD2. Germline V gene sequence: CDR1 SGHRS, CDR2 YFSETQ. Unmatched junction bases numbered 3, after V lost 4 bases and J lost 0 bases. This CDR3 contains 16 residues. For the CDR3, the DNA is TGCGCCAGCAGCCCTGGGACTAGCGGGAGCACAGATACGCAGTATTTT. This sequence encodes CASSPGTSGSTDTQYF.

In its sample, this clone was seen a few times. V and J are TRBV7-9 and TRBJ2-1; the D gene could be TRBD1 or TRBD2 (5 bases each). The germline V gene has CDR1 SEHNR and CDR2 FQNEAQ (reference sequence). CDR3 length: 15 residues. The V end was cut by 5 bases, the J end by 0 bases, with 11 bases between. The CDR3 DNA sequence: TGTGCCAGCAGCCTCGGGGACCTCTCCTACAATGAGCAGTTCTTC. This translates into CASSLGDLSYNEQFF.

V is TRBV28 and J is TRBJ2-1; 10 bases align to TRBD1. Trimming removed 3 bases from V and 9 bases from J; junction bases left unmatched: 5. The CDR3 consists of 14 residues. CDR1 and CDR2 from the germline V gene are MDHEN and SYDVKM. CDR3 DNA: TGTGCCAGCAGTTTGAGGACAGGGGGAAGTGAGCAGTTCTTC. Protein product: CASSLRTGGSEQFF.

This clone has a handful of counts. The rearrangement uses TRBV11-2 and TRBJ2-3, with 8 bases that match TRBD2. This CDR3 has 16 amino acids. J lost 6 bases, V lost 5 bases, and 13 bases had no gene match. Germline values: CDR1 SGHAT, CDR2 FQNNGV. This CDR3 reads CASSTLIGRALDTQYF. CDR3 nucleotide sequence: TGTGCCAGCAGCACCCTTATCGGGAGGGCCTTGGATACGCAGTATTTT.

The chain carries TRBV19 and TRBJ2-1, with D maybe TRBD1 (6 bases). CDR3 length equals 13 residues. The V and J ends lost 4 bases and 9 bases respectively, with 13 bases between them. Per germline, CDR1 LNHDA and CDR2 SQIVND (reference sequence). CDR3 amino acids: CASSTLGATEQFF. The CDR3 DNA sequence: TGTGCCAGTAGTACCCTGGGGGCCACTGAGCAGTTCTTC.

The chain is built from TRBV6-5 and TRBJ2-1, with 15 nucleotides matching TRBD2. V trimming: 2 bases; J trimming: 8 bases; junction bases outside the gene matches: 4. The CDR3 is 16 residues long. Germline assignment: CDR1 MNHEY and CDR2 SVGAGI. DNA of the CDR3: TGTGCCAGCAGTTACGGACTAGCGGGAGGGCCCCATGAGCAGTTCTTC. Amino acid sequence: CASSYGLAGGPHEQFF.

V usage is TRBV7-2 and J usage is TRBJ1-1; D not resolved. There are 15 residues in the CDR3. CDR1 and CDR2 from the germline V gene are SGHTA and FQGNSA. Trimming removed 1 base from V and 3 bases from J, with 12 bases in between. The CDR3 sequence is CASSLDARWDTEAFF. The CDR3, as DNA: TGTGCCAGCAGCTTAGATGCGCGCTGGGACACTGAAGCTTTCTTT.

This clone came up a few times. The chain is built from TRBV7-8 and TRBJ2-5, with 7 positions matching TRBD1. The CDR3 runs to 14 residues. The V and J ends lost 8 bases and 0 bases, in that order; junction bases with no gene match: 6. Per the germline V gene, CDR1 is SGHVS and CDR2 is FQNEAQ. CDR3 amino acids: CASRGQPHQETQYF. The CDR3 DNA follows: TGTGCCAGCCGGGGACAGCCCCACCAAGAGACCCAGTACTTC.

This clone was seen a handful of times. The chain recombines TRBV19 with TRBJ2-6; weak D call: TRBD2 (6 bases). There are 16 residues in the CDR3. The germline gives CDR1 LNHDA, CDR2 SQIVND (reference sequence). V lost 5 bases and J 0 bases, leaving 11 bases between the germline ends. The CDR3 loop is CASSRGFPSGANVLTF. CDR3 bases: TGTGCCAGTAGTCGGGGGTTCCCCTCTGGGGCCAACGTCCTGACTTTC.

The CDR3 here is CASLPGQGARANEKLFF. CDR3 DNA sequence: TGTGCCAGCCTGCCGGGACAGGGGGCGCGGGCTAATGAAAAACTGTTTTTT. The chain links TRBV28 to TRBJ1-4, with 12 nucleotides matching TRBD1. V gave up 8 bases and J gave up 3 bases; unmatched junction bases: 10. The CDR3 extends over 17 amino acids. Looked up from germline, CDR1 is MDHEN and CDR2 is SYDVKM. Complete variable domain (other parts from reference TRBV28 and TRBJ1-4): DVKVTQSSRYLVKRTGEKVFLECVQDMDHENMFWYRQDPGLGLRLIYFSYDVKMKEKGDIPEGYSVSREKKERFSLILESASTNQTSMYLCASLPGQGARANEKLFFGSGTQLSVL.

This clone occurred a few times. The J gene is TRBJ1-4, the V gene TRBV4-3; 7 nucleotides agree with TRBD1. The V and J ends lost 1 base and 8 bases, in that order; junction bases with no gene match: 10. Looked up from germline, CDR1 is LGHNA and CDR2 is YSLEER. The CDR3 covers 16 residues. The DNA of the CDR3 is TGCGCCAGCAGCCAAGCCCCTAGCAGGGGGTGGGAAAAACTGTTTTTT. Translated, it gives CASSQAPSRGWEKLFF.